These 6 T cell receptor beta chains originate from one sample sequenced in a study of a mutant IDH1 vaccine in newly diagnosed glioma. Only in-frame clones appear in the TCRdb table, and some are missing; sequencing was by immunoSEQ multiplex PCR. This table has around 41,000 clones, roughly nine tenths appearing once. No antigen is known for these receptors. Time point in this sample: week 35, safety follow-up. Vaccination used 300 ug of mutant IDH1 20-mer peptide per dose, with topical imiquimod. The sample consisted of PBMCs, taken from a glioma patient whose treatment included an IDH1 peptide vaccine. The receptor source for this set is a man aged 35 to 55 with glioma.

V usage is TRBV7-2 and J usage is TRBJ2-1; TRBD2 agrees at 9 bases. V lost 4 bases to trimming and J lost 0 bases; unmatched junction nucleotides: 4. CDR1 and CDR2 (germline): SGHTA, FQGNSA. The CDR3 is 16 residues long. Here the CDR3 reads CASSSKAGGSYNEQFF. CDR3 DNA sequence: TGTGCCAGCAGCTCTAAAGCGGGGGGCTCCTACAATGAGCAGTTCTTC.

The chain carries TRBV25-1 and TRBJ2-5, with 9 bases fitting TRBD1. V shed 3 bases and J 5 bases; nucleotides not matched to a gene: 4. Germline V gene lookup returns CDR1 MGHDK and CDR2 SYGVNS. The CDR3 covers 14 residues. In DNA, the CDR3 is TGTGCCAGCAGTGACCACAGGGGGCTCGAGACCCAGTACTTC. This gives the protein CASSDHRGLETQYF.

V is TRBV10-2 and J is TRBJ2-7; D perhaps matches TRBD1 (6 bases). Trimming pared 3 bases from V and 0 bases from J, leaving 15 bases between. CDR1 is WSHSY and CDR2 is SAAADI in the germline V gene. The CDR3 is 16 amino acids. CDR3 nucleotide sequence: TGCGCCAGCAGTGACCCGGGACACCCGAGCTCCTACGAGCAGTACGTC. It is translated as CASSDPGHPSSYEQYV.

The CDR3 protein is CASSPDRDQPQHF. The CDR3 DNA sequence: TGTGCCAGCTCACCTGACAGGGATCAGCCCCAGCATTTT. The gene calls are TRBV18 and TRBJ1-5; 7 bases are a match to TRBD1. This CDR3 comprises 13 residues. Germline CDR1 is KGHSH and CDR2 is LQKENI. V was clipped by 3 bases and J by 5 bases; unmatched bases: 1.

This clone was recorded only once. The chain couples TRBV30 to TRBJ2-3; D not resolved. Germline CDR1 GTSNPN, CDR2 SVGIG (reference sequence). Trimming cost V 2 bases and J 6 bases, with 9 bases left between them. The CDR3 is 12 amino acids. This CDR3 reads CAWSTRRDTQYF. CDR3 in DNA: TGTGCCTGGAGTACCAGGCGGGATACGCAGTATTTT.

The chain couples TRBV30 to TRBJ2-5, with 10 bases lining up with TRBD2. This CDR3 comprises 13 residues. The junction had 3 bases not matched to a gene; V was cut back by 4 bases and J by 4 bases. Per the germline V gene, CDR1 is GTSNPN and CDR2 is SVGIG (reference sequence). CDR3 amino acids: CAWKLAGLETQYF. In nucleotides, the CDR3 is TGTGCCTGGAAACTAGCGGGGTTAGAGACCCAGTACTTC.